One and the same sample provided the 6 T cell receptor beta chains below, sequenced in a study of T cell clonality in common variable immunodeficiency. Sequencing used immunoSEQ multiplex PCR; TCRdb keeps in-frame clones, though not all of them. The specimen has roughly 48,000 clones, none found just once. The specimen sequenced was peripheral blood mononuclear cells. The receptors stem from a person aged 18 to 69 in good health.

This clone was counted only a few times. The read finishes 3 residues shy of the CDR3 end, and the germline J gene is used to complete it. This sequence joins TRBV30 and TRBJ1-2; D remains ambiguous. The V gene's germline CDR1 is GTSNPN and CDR2 SVGIG (reference sequence). The CDR3 is 14 amino acids. The sequenced CDR3 bases are TGTGCCTGGAGTGGATTAACAGCCACAGATACC. Amino acid sequence: CAWSGLTATDT. The complete CDR3 sequence is CAWSGLTATDTYTF.

This clone was seen at least ten times. Read data end 3 residues before the CDR3 end; the end is taken from the germline J gene. The chain combines TRBV18 with TRBJ2-3; 7 bases align to TRBD2. The germline gives CDR1 KGHSH, CDR2 LQKENI. With V trimmed by 8 bases and J by 0 bases, 8 bases remained unmatched. This CDR3 has 15 residues. CDR3: CASGRDYLSTDTQYF. The DNA read from the CDR3 is TGTGCCAGCGGCCGGGACTACCTAAGCACAGATACG.

This clone was seen ten or more times. The sequence runs out 3 residues before the end of the CDR3; the remainder is reconstructed from the germline J gene. The chain uses TRBV20-1 and TRBJ2-5, with a tentative D call TRBD2 (6 bases). V lost 2 bases, J lost 3 bases, and 13 bases lay in between. The CDR3 runs 14 residues. The germline V gene encodes CDR1 DFQATT and CDR2 SNEGSKA (reference sequence). The CDR3 region is CSARPWSSEETQYF. The DNA read from the CDR3 is TGCAGTGCTAGACCTTGGTCTAGCGAAGAGACC.

The table lists this clone with many counts. The read terminates 3 residues ahead of where the CDR3 ends, so the germline J gene completes it. The genes are TRBV19 and TRBJ2-1, with D maybe TRBD1 (5 bases). This CDR3 is 12 amino acids long. The germline gives CDR1 LNHDA, CDR2 SQIVND (reference sequence). V was shortened by 6 bases and J by 9 bases, with 12 bases between the two germline ends. The CDR3 DNA, read in part, is TGTGCCAGTAGCCTATCAGGGCGTGAG. As protein: CASSLSGRE. In full, the CDR3 is CASSLSGREQFF. The whole variable domain, filled in from reference TRBV19 and TRBJ2-1, reads DGGITQSPKYLFRKEGQNVTLSCEQNLNHDAMYWYRQDPGQGLRLIYYSQIVNDFQKGDIAEGYSVSREKKESFPLTVTSAQKNPTAFYLCASSLSGREQFFGPGTRLTVL.

Ten or more counts support this clone. Read coverage stops 3 residues before the CDR3 terminus; the germline J gene supplies the remainder. The genes are TRBV18 and TRBJ2-1, with 10 nucleotides matching TRBD1. Germline values: CDR1 KGHSH, CDR2 LQKENI. This CDR3 has 15 amino acids. V gave up 4 bases and J gave up 2 bases; unmatched junction bases: 2. CDR3: CASSRTGGTYNEQFF. The covered CDR3 bases are TGTGCCAGCTCACGGACAGGGGGAACCTACAATGAG.

In this sample, this clone turned up many times. The CDR3 end falls 3 residues outside the read, so it is completed with the germline J gene. The chain uses TRBV30 and TRBJ1-1, with D possibly being TRBD1 (5 bases). The CDR3 is made up of 13 amino acids. V dropped 5 bases and J dropped 0 bases, with 10 bases sitting between them. Germline CDR1 and CDR2: GTSNPN and SVGIG (reference sequence). The CDR3 sequence is CAWAGSVNTEAFF. CDR3 DNA, as far as it was read: TGTGCCTGGGCAGGGAGTGTGAACACTGAA.